This T cell receptor beta chain came from a study of T cell clones after liver transplantation. Study overall: As an antigen-independent comparator, third-party-reactive TCRbeta sequences came from pre-transplant mixed lymphocyte reactions.

General observations from the study: Circulating graft-donor-reactive CD4 TCRbeta sequences fell significantly post-transplant in 5 of 8 subjects.

Concerning this clone: Its target is not known.

Assay used: immunoSEQ multiplex PCR; TCRdb lists only in-frame clones, some missing. The sample comprises under 150,000 clones, approximately 90% of which are singletons, and roughly 0.8% rests with the top ten. V gave up 1 base and J gave up 8 bases, with 21 bases separating them. The germline V gene has CDR1 MNHEY and CDR2 SMNVEV (reference sequence). The CDR3 covers 17 residues. The material was CD4+ T cells from blood, obtained 12 months after liver transplant. The chain links TRBV27 to TRBJ2-1; TRBD2 might be the D (5 bases). The clonotype originates from a human patient who received a liver transplant. Some T cells may have originated in the graft donor. CDR3 DNA: TGTGCCAGCAGTTTATTGGCCCTCCGGGAAGTAAACGATGAGCAGTTCTTC. As protein: CASSLLALREVNDEQFF.